The next 12 T cell receptor beta chains were all read from a single sample in a study of T-cell reconstitution after alpha-beta-depleted transplantation in children. Using unique molecular identifiers, the investigators prepared the TCRbeta library. Each CDR3 protein gets one entry after TCRdb re-called the PCR reads with MiXCR. Of about 610,000 distinct CDR3 sequences in the sample, roughly a tenth were seen once. The input for sequencing was PBMCs from the stem cell graft donor, taken from the stem cell graft. The receptor set was obtained from a human donor who donated a stem cell graft to a child with acute myeloid leukemia.

The rearrangement joins TRBV5-1 to TRBJ2-1; 10 bases are a match to TRBD2. Germline CDR1 SGHRS, CDR2 YFSETQ. The ends lost 2 bases at V and 3 bases at J; junction bases unmatched: 2. The CDR3 loop spans 15 amino acids. The CDR3 region has the DNA TGCGCCAGCAGCTTCAGCGGGAGGGACTACAATGAGCAGTTCTTC. This encodes CASSFSGRDYNEQFF.

The table lists this clonotype with a few counts. This sequence joins TRBV5-1 and TRBJ2-3, with unresolved D. Germline V gene sequence: CDR1 SGHRS, CDR2 YFSETQ. The CDR3 runs 14 residues. Trimming cost V 0 bases and J 3 bases, with 8 bases left between them. In nucleotides, the CDR3 is TGCGCCAGCAGCTTGGCCCTCTTTACAGATACGCAGTATTTT. This gives the protein CASSLALFTDTQYF. The full variable domain, in which reference TRBV5-1 and TRBJ2-3 provide the parts outside the CDR3, is KAGVTQTPRYLIKTRGQQVTLSCSPISGHRSVSWYQQTPGQGLQFLFEYFSETQRNKGNFPGRFSGRQFSNSRSEMNVSTLELGDSALYLCASSLALFTDTQYFGPGTRLTVL.

This clonotype showed up many times. The chain joins TRBV20-1 to TRBJ2-3, with 8 nucleotides matching TRBD2. This CDR3 contains 14 residues. V gave up 1 base and J gave up 0 bases; unmatched junction bases: 0. Per germline, CDR1 DFQATT and CDR2 SNEGSKA (reference sequence). CDR3 amino acids: CSARAGGSTDTQYF. CDR3 DNA sequence: TGCAGTGCTAGAGCGGGAGGGAGCACAGATACGCAGTATTTT.

The chain is built from TRBV28 and TRBJ2-7; 7 bases match TRBD1. V was clipped by 4 bases and J by 3 bases; unmatched bases: 12. Germline V gene data show CDR1 as MDHEN and CDR2 as SYDVKM. The length of the CDR3 is 16 residues. The DNA of the CDR3 is TGTGCCAGCAGTTCTACAGGGGAAGGTGTGAACTACGAGCAGTACTTC. It is translated as CASSSTGEGVNYEQYF.

The chain employs TRBV3-1 and TRBJ2-2, with D possibly matching TRBD1 (6 bases). The ends were cut back, 2 bases at V and 1 base at J, with 14 bases in the middle. CDR1 and CDR2 (germline): LGHDT, YNNKEL (reference sequence). CDR3 length: 17 residues. DNA for the CDR3: TGTGCCAGCAGCCAAATTGTGTGGACAGAGAACACCGGGGAGCTGTTTTTT. This translates into CASSQIVWTENTGELFF.

This clonotype was detected many times. The chain's CDR3 is CASSVAGGDGQPQHF. The DNA of the CDR3 is TGTGCCAGCAGCGTAGCAGGGGGCGACGGTCAGCCCCAGCATTTT. J is TRBJ1-5 and V is TRBV9; TRBD1 agrees at 8 bases. Per germline, CDR1 SGDLS and CDR2 YYNGEE. Trimming removed 0 bases from V and 6 bases from J; junction bases left unmatched: 5. The CDR3 sequence is 15 residues long.

The rearrangement joins TRBV12-3 or TRBV12-4 to TRBJ2-1; D perhaps matches TRBD2 (6 bases). V was cut by 8 bases and J by 5 bases, with 13 bases left in between. This CDR3 has 13 residues. The CDR3 DNA reads as TGTGCCAGCGGTACTAGCCGGAACAATGAGCAGTTCTTC. Protein sequence: CASGTSRNNEQFF.

This clonotype has a count of ten or more. The CDR3 DNA is TGTGCCAGCAGCCTAACAAGGGTAAGCGAGCAGTTCTTC. It encodes CASSLTRVSEQFF. The chain has TRBV7-2 and TRBJ2-1; D unresolved. The CDR3 spans 13 residues. Looked up from germline, CDR1 is SGHTA and CDR2 is FQGNSA. Trimming took 5 bases from V and 10 from J, leaving 15 bases between them.

The sample holds many counts of this clonotype. CDR3 amino acids: CASSFLVVASGRAVADTQYF. CDR3 in DNA: TGTGCCAGCAGCTTTCTTGTCGTGGCTAGCGGGAGGGCCGTAGCAGATACGCAGTATTTT. This chain links TRBV7-9 with TRBJ2-3; TRBD2 matches 12 bases. The CDR3 runs 20 residues. Germline loops: CDR1 SEHNR, CDR2 FQNEAQ (reference sequence). V lost 3 bases and J lost 4; bases outside the gene matches: 17.

CDR3 sequence (DNA): TGTGCCAGCATCAGCGGCTCCTACGAGCAGTACTTC. Its translation: CASISGSYEQYF. The chain has TRBV25-1 and TRBJ2-7, with D possibly matching TRBD2 (5 bases). The CDR3 loop spans 12 amino acids. V was pared by 7 bases and J by 0 bases, with 7 bases between. Germline V gene lookup returns CDR1 MGHDK and CDR2 SYGVNS.

This clonotype showed up just a few times. The chain has TRBV11-2 and TRBJ1-2; TRBD1 is a possible D gene (6 bases). V lost 0 bases and J 4 bases, leaving 15 bases between the germline ends. This CDR3 spans 16 amino acids. Germline V gene data show CDR1 as SGHAT and CDR2 as FQNNGV. Written as DNA, the CDR3 is TGTGCCAGCAGCTTAGACAGGGGAGGGGGAGCCTATGGCTACACCTTC. Translating it yields CASSLDRGGGAYGYTF.

In this sample, this clonotype turned up many times. This may stem from a read error, because a much larger clone lies one nucleotide away. The chain uses TRBV7-3 and TRBJ2-1; D is ambiguous. The germline V gene encodes CDR1 SGHTA and CDR2 FQGTGA. The ends were cut back, 1 base at V and 3 bases at J, with 4 bases in the middle. The CDR3 covers 13 residues. This CDR3 is CASSLMSYNEQFF. CDR3 in DNA: TGTGCCAGCAGCTTAATGAGCTACAATGAGCAGTTCTTC. Together with reference TRBV7-3 and TRBJ2-1, the CDR3 gives the full variable domain: GAGVSQTPSNKVTEKGKYVELRCDPISGHTALYWYRQSLGQGPEFLIYFQGTGAADDSGLPNDRFFAVRPEGSVSTLKIQRTERGDSAVYLCASSLMSYNEQFFGPGTRLTVL.